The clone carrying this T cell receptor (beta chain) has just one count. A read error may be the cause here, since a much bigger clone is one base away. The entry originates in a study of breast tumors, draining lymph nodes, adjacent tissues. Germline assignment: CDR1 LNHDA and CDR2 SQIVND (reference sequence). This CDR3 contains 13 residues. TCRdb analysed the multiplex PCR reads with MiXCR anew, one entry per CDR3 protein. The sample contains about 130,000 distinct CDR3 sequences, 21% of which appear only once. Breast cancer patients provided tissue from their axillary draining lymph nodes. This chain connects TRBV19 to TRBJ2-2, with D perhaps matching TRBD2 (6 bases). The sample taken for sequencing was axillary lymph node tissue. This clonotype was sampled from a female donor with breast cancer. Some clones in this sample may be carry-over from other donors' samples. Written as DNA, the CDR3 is TGTGCCAGTAGTGGAATGGGTGCCGGGGGGCTGTTTTTT. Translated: CASSGMGAGGLFF.